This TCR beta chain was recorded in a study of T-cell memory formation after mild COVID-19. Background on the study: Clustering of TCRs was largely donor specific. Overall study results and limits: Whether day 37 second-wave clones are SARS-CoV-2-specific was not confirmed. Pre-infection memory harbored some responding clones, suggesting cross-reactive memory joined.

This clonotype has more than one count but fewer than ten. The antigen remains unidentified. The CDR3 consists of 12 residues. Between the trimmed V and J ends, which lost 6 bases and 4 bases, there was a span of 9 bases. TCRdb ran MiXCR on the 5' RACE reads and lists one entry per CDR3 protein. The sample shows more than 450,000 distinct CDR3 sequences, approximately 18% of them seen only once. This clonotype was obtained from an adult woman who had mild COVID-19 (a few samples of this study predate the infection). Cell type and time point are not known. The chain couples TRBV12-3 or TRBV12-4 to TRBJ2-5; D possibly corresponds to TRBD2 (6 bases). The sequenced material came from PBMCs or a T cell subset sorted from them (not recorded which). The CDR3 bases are TGTGCCAGCAGAGGGACTTTAGAGACCCAGTACTTC. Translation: CASRGTLETQYF.